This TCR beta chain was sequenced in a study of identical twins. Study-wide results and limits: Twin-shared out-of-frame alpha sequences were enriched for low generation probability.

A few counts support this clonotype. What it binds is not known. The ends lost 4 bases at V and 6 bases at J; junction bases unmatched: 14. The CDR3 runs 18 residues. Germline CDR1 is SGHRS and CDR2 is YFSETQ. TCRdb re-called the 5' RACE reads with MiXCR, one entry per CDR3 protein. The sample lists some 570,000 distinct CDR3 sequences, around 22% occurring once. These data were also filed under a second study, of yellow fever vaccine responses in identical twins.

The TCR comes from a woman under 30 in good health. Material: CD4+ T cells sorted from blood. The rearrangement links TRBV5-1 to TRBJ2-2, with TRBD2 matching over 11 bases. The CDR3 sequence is CASSVLPTSGVLSGELFF. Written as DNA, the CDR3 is TGCGCCAGCAGCGTACTCCCGACTAGCGGGGTTCTCTCCGGGGAGCTGTTTTTT.